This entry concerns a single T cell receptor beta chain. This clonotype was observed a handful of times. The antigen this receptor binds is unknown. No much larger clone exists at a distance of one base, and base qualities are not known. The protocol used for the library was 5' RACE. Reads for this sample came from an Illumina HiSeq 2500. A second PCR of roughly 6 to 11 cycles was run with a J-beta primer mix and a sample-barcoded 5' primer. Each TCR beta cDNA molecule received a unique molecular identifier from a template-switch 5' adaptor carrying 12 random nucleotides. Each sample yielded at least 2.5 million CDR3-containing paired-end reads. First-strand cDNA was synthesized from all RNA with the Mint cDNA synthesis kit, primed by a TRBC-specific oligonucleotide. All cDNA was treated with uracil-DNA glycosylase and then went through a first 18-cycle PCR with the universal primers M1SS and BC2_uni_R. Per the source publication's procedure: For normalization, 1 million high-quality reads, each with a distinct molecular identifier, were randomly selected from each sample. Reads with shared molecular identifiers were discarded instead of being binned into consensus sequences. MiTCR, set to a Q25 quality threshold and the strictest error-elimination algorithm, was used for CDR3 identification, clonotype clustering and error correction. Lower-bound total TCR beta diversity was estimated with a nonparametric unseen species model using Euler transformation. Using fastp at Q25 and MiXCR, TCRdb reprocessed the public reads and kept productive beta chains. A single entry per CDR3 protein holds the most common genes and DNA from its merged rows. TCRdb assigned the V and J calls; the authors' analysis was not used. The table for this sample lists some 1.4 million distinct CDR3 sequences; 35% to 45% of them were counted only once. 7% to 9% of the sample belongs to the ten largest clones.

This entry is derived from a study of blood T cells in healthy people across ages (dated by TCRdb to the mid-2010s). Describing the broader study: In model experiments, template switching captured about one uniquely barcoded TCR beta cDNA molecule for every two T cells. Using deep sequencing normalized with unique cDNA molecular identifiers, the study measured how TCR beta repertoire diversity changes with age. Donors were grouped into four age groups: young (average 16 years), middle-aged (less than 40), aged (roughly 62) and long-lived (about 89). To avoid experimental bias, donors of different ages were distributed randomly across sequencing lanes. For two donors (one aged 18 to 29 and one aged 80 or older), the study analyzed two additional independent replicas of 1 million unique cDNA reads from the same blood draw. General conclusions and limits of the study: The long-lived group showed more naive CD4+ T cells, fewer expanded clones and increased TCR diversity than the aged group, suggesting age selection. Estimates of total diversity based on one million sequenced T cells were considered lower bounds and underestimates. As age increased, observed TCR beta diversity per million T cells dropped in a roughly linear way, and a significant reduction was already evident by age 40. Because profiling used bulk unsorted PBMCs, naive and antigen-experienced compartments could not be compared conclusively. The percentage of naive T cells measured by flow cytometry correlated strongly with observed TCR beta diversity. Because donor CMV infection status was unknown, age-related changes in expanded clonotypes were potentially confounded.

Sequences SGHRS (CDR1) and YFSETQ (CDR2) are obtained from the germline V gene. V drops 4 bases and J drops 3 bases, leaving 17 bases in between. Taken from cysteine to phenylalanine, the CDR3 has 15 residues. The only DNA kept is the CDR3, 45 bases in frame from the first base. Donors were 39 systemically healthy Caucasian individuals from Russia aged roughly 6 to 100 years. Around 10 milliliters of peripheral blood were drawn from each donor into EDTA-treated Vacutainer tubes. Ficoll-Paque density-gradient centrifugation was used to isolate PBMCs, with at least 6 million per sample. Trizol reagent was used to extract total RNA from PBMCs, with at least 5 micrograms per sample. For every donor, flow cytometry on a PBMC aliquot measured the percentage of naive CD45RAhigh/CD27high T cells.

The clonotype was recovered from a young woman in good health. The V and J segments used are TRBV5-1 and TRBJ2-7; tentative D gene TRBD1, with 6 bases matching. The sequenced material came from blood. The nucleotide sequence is TGCGCCAGCAGCGCCCGGGCCAGGGGCGACTACGAGCAGTACTTC. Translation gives CASSARARGDYEQYF. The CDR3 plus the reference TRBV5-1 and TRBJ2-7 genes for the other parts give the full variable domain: KAGVTQTPRYLIKTRGQQVTLSCSPISGHRSVSWYQQTPGQGLQFLFEYFSETQRNKGNFPGRFSGRQFSNSRSEMNVSTLELGDSALYLCASSARARGDYEQYFGPGTRLTVT.